Shown below are 30 T cell receptor beta chains from a single sample sequenced in a study of blood T cell repertoires in COVID-19. The assay was immunoSEQ multiplex PCR, and TCRdb's table has in-frame clones only and misses some. The table shows about 240,000 clones, with around 87% occurring only once. Sequencing was done on a sample of PBMCs or T cells enriched from blood (not recorded which). Receptors were obtained from a woman in her 40s with acute COVID-19.

This clone was counted between two and nine times. V and J are TRBV10-2 and TRBJ2-3; 14 bases are a match to TRBD2. The CDR3 covers 19 residues. V gave up 0 bases and J gave up 0 bases; unmatched junction bases: 5. Germline lookup yields CDR1 WSHSY and CDR2 SAAADI. The DNA for the CDR3 is TGCGCCAGCAGTGAGTCGATGACTAGCGGGAGGGCCAGCACAGATACGCAGTATTTT. Translation gives CASSESMTSGRASTDTQYF.

The J gene is TRBJ2-7, the V gene TRBV2, with 8 bases identical to TRBD2. Germline CDR1 SNHLY, CDR2 FYNNEI. The CDR3 is 19 amino acids. Unmatched junction bases numbered 19, after V lost 5 bases and J lost 1 base. The CDR3 nucleotides are TGTGCCAGCAGTTCGGGCCTAGACCCCTTAGCGGGACCATCCTACGAGCAGTACTTC. Amino acid sequence: CASSSGLDPLAGPSYEQYF. The complete variable domain, with remaining parts taken from reference TRBV2 and TRBJ2-7, reads EPEVTQTPSHQVTQMGQEVILRCVPISNHLYFYWYRQILGQKVEFLVSFYNNEISEKSEIFDDQFSVERPDGSNFTLKIRSTKLEDSAMYFCASSSGLDPLAGPSYEQYFGPGTRLTVT.

The chain is built from TRBV27 and TRBJ2-1; TRBD2 is a possible D gene (6 bases). Germline assignment: CDR1 MNHEY and CDR2 SMNVEV (reference sequence). The CDR3 is 17 residues long. The germline V and J ends were trimmed by 1 base and 0 bases, with 13 bases remaining between them. CDR3 residues: CASSLFGGASSYNEQFF. The CDR3 DNA follows: TGTGCCAGCAGTTTATTCGGGGGTGCTAGCTCCTACAATGAGCAGTTCTTC.

V is TRBV2 and J is TRBJ2-2, with a possible D match to TRBD2 (6 bases). The CDR3 runs 14 residues. The V end lost 4 bases, the J end lost 1 base, and 7 bases lay between the germline ends. Looked up from germline, CDR1 is SNHLY and CDR2 is FYNNEI. The CDR3 loop reads CASSAGRNTGELFF. Written as DNA, the CDR3 is TGTGCCAGCAGTGCCGGGAGGAACACCGGGGAGCTGTTTTTT.

The chain has TRBV30 and TRBJ2-1; 11 bases match TRBD2. The V gene's germline CDR1 is GTSNPN and CDR2 SVGIG (reference sequence). CDR3 length: 14 amino acids. V gave up 5 bases and J gave up 4 bases; unmatched junction bases: 4. The CDR3 nucleotides are TGTGCCTGGGTAGCGGGAGGGCCTTACAATGAGCAGTTCTTC. This translates into CAWVAGGPYNEQFF.

This clone was seen only once. The chain employs TRBV12-3 or TRBV12-4 and TRBJ2-2, with D maybe TRBD1 (6 bases). CDR3 length: 13 residues. V was cut by 6 bases and J by 6 bases, with 11 bases left in between. DNA for the CDR3: TGTGCCAGCAGACGTAGACAGGCCGGGGAGCTGTTTTTT. Amino acids: CASRRRQAGELFF.

J is TRBJ2-3 and V is TRBV2; TRBD2 agrees at 13 bases. This CDR3 has 15 amino acids. V gave up 6 bases and J gave up 12 bases; unmatched junction bases: 12. Germline CDR1 SNHLY, CDR2 FYNNEI. The CDR3: CASRPGTSGISPQYF. The CDR3 DNA is TGTGCCAGCAGACCCGGGACTAGCGGGATATCCCCTCAGTATTTT.

The rearrangement uses TRBV21-1 and TRBJ2-1; the DNA was not compared with TRBD2, the D call given in the table. TRBV21-1 is annotated as a pseudogene. The CDR3 loop spans 20 amino acids. CDR3 nucleotides: TGTGCCAGCAGCCAAAGGCGGGGGCTAGCGGGAGGGCGGTCCTACAATGAGCAGTTCTTC. This encodes CASSQRRGLAGGRSYNEQFF.

V is TRBV3-1 (or the pseudogene TRBV3-2) and J is TRBJ1-2, with 8 bases matching TRBD1. The V gene's germline CDR1 is LGHDT and CDR2 YNNKEL (reference sequence). The CDR3 is 15 residues long. Unmatched junction bases numbered 7, after V lost 4 bases and J lost 3 bases. The CDR3 protein is CASSPGQGGYYGYTF. For the CDR3, the DNA is TGTGCCAGCAGCCCCGGACAGGGCGGGTACTATGGCTACACCTTC.

V is TRBV10-2 and J is TRBJ2-1; 7 bases line up with TRBD1. J lost 3 bases, V lost 4 bases, and 6 bases had no gene match. The germline V gene encodes CDR1 WSHSY and CDR2 SAAADI. This CDR3 is 15 amino acids long. CDR3 sequence: CASSVDRAFYNEQFF. For the CDR3, the DNA is TGCGCCAGCAGTGTCGACAGGGCCTTCTACAATGAGCAGTTCTTC.

V usage is TRBV3-1 (or the pseudogene TRBV3-2) and J usage is TRBJ2-1; TRBD2 matches 11 bases. CDR1 is LGHDT and CDR2 is YNNKEL in the germline V gene (reference sequence). CDR3 length: 15 residues. Trimming took 0 bases from V and 9 from J; bases not matched to a gene: 4. Written as DNA, the CDR3 is TGTGCCAGCAGCCAAGAACTAGCGGGAGTAGTTGAGCAGTTCTTC. Its protein is CASSQELAGVVEQFF.

Concerning this clone itself: This sequence may be a read error, since a much larger clone differs from it by one base. This CDR3 is also generated by other DNA sequences in the sample. The rearrangement joins TRBV7-8 to TRBJ2-3; 7 bases are shared with TRBD2. Per germline, CDR1 SGHVS and CDR2 FQNEAQ. V shed 1 base, J shed 0 bases, and the junction held 4 bases outside the gene matches. There are 16 residues in the CDR3. The CDR3 DNA reads TGTGCCAGCAGCTTAGTGAGCGGGGCTAGCACAGATACGCAGTATTTT. This codes for CASSLVSGASTDTQYF.

This clone was counted a single time. This chain links TRBV7-9 with TRBJ2-5; D possibly corresponds to TRBD1 (6 bases). CDR1 is SEHNR, CDR2 FQNEAQ, per germline (reference sequence). V lost 3 bases to trimming and J lost 5 bases, with 13 bases between them. The CDR3 is made up of 14 amino acids. The CDR3 region is CASSFIGGAETQYF. For the CDR3, the DNA is TGTGCCAGCAGCTTTATAGGGGGAGCGGAGACCCAGTACTTC. Full variable domain (outside the CDR3, taken from reference TRBV7-9 and TRBJ2-5): DTGVSQNPRHKITKRGQNVTFRCDPISEHNRLYWYRQTLGQGPEFLTYFQNEAQLEKSRLLSDRFSAERPKGSFSTLEIQRTEQGDSAMYLCASSFIGGAETQYFGPGTRLLVL.

The chain recombines TRBV2 with TRBJ1-4; D is possibly TRBD1 (5 bases). The germline V gene has CDR1 SNHLY and CDR2 FYNNEI. Trimming stripped 5 bases from V and 1 base from J, with 14 bases between. CDR3 length: 16 residues. DNA of the CDR3: TGTGCCAGCAGTCGTGACAGTGGGGAAACTAATGAAAAACTGTTTTTT. It specifies CASSRDSGETNEKLFF.

The rearrangement links TRBV6-2 or TRBV6-3 to TRBJ1-1; D is uncertain. Germline V gene sequence: CDR1 MNHEY, CDR2 SVGEGT. The CDR3 is 13 amino acids. The V end lost 2 bases, the J end lost 4 bases, and 8 bases lay between the germline ends. The CDR3 region is CASSYIGSTEAFF. In DNA, the CDR3 is TGTGCCAGCAGTTACATTGGGAGCACTGAAGCTTTCTTT.

The chain uses TRBV5-6 and TRBJ2-1, with 7 bases that match TRBD2. After removal of 4 bases from V and 0 bases from J, the junction contained 7 bases not matched to a gene. The CDR3 loop spans 16 amino acids. The germline gives CDR1 SGHDT, CDR2 YYEEEE. CDR3 protein: CASSNSGEFSYNEQFF. CDR3 DNA sequence: TGTGCCAGCAGCAACAGCGGGGAGTTCTCCTACAATGAGCAGTTCTTC.

The V and J genes are TRBV7-8 and TRBJ2-7; 13 bases are shared with TRBD2. The germline gives CDR1 SGHVS, CDR2 FQNEAQ. Trimming removed 3 bases from V and 7 bases from J; junction bases left unmatched: 6. The length of the CDR3 is 15 residues. Here the CDR3 reads CASSLTLAGGGEQYF. DNA for the CDR3: TGTGCCAGCAGCTTGACACTAGCGGGAGGGGGGGAGCAGTACTTC. Variable domain in full (rest from reference TRBV7-8 and TRBJ2-7): GAGVSQSPRYKVAKRGQDVALRCDPISGHVSLFWYQQALGQGPEFLTYFQNEAQLDKSGLPSDRFFAERPEGSVSTLKIQRTQQEDSAVYLCASSLTLAGGGEQYFGPGTRLTVT.

This clone showed up just once. The V and J genes are TRBV9 and TRBJ1-1, with a weak D call TRBD1 (5 bases). Germline CDR1 reads SGDLS; CDR2 reads YYNGEE. V lost 5 bases, J lost 3 bases, and 14 bases lay in between. This CDR3 is 14 amino acids long. The CDR3 region is CASRGLTGDTEAFF. The CDR3 DNA reads as TGTGCCAGCAGGGGGCTGACGGGGGACACTGAAGCTTTCTTT.

V usage is TRBV7-9 and J usage is TRBJ1-2, with 8 bases aligning to TRBD1. The CDR3 totals 14 residues. The J segment lost 6 bases and the V segment lost 5 bases, leaving 8 bases of the junction unmatched. CDR1 is SEHNR and CDR2 is FQNEAQ in the germline V gene (reference sequence). In DNA form, the CDR3 reads TGTGCCAGCAGCGCGGACAGGGCTCGGGATGGCTACACCTTC. Its protein is CASSADRARDGYTF.

The chain has TRBV3-1 (or the pseudogene TRBV3-2) and TRBJ1-5, with D perhaps TRBD1 (6 bases). Deletions cut 6 bases from V and 3 bases from J, with 9 bases between. The CDR3 contains 13 residues. Germline CDR1 LGHDT, CDR2 YNNKEL (reference sequence). The CDR3 DNA sequence: TGTGCCAGCAGTGGGGACACCAATCAGCCCCAGCATTTT. Encoded protein: CASSGDTNQPQHF.

The V and J genes are TRBV6-1 and TRBJ1-3; D not resolved. Germline loops: CDR1 MNHNS, CDR2 SASEGT. CDR3 length equals 14 residues. Trimming took 3 bases from V and 2 from J, leaving 8 bases between them. CDR3 in DNA: TGTGCCAGCAGTGAGCTGGCGGCTGGAAACACCATATATTTT. It encodes CASSELAAGNTIYF.

The J gene is TRBJ2-1, the V gene TRBV7-8; TRBD2 matches at 7 bases. Unmatched junction bases numbered 6, after V lost 2 bases and J lost 5 bases. CDR1 and CDR2 from the germline V gene are SGHVS and FQNEAQ. The CDR3 runs 15 residues. The chain's CDR3 is CASSLQRTSHNEQFF. In nucleotides, the CDR3 is TGTGCCAGCAGCTTACAAAGGACTAGTCACAATGAGCAGTTCTTC.

The V gene is TRBV19, the J gene TRBJ2-7; perhaps TRBD2 as D (5 bases). Germline V gene lookup returns CDR1 LNHDA and CDR2 SQIVND (reference sequence). The CDR3 runs to 14 residues. V lost 6 bases, J lost 0 bases, and 12 bases lay in between. The CDR3 here is CASRDSSSSYEQYF. CDR3 nucleotides: TGTGCCAGTAGGGACTCAAGCAGCTCCTACGAGCAGTACTTC.

V gene TRBV4-2 combines with J gene TRBJ2-1; D remains unclear. V was cut by 1 base and J by 0 bases, with 10 bases left in between. Germline V gives CDR1 LGHNA, CDR2 YNFKEQ. The CDR3 is 16 amino acids. CDR3 sequence: CASSQAFRSSYNEQFF. For the CDR3, the DNA is TGTGCCAGCAGCCAAGCCTTTAGGAGCTCCTACAATGAGCAGTTCTTC.

The J gene is TRBJ2-5, the V gene TRBV6-5; TRBD2 aligns across 7 bases. Germline V lookup: CDR1 MNHEY, CDR2 SVGAGI. V was clipped by 6 bases and J by 4 bases; unmatched bases: 5. The CDR3 has 13 amino acids. The CDR3 DNA sequence: TGTGCCAGCAGCCCCGGACTAGGAGAGACCCAGTACTTC. It encodes CASSPGLGETQYF.

CDR3 in amino acids: CASSQDWQGDTGELFF. CDR3 sequence (DNA): TGTGCCAGCAGCCAAGATTGGCAGGGTGACACCGGGGAGCTGTTTTTT. This chain connects TRBV14 to TRBJ2-2; possibly TRBD1 for D (5 bases). The CDR3 loop spans 16 amino acids. Looked up from germline, CDR1 is SGHDN and CDR2 is FVKESK. The V end lost 0 bases, the J end lost 3 bases, and 11 bases lay between the germline ends. Combining the CDR3 with reference TRBV14 and TRBJ2-2 gives the whole variable domain EAGVTQFPSHSVIEKGQTVTLRCDPISGHDNLYWYRRVMGKEIKFLLHFVKESKQDESGMPNNRFLAERTGGTYSTLKVQPAELEDSGVYFCASSQDWQGDTGELFFGEGSRLTVL.

This clone was counted a few times. This chain links TRBV28 with TRBJ1-2, with 10 positions matching TRBD1. Germline CDR1 and CDR2: MDHEN and SYDVKM. The CDR3 spans 14 residues. The ends lost 10 bases at V and 5 bases at J; junction bases unmatched: 10. The CDR3 protein is CATPSGTGEYGYTF. The CDR3 bases are TGTGCCACCCCCTCAGGGACAGGGGAATATGGCTACACCTTC.

This rearrangement joins TRBV19 to TRBJ1-2, with D possibly TRBD1 on 6 matching bases. Germline V gene data show CDR1 as LNHDA and CDR2 as SQIVND (reference sequence). This CDR3 is 13 amino acids long. The ends were cut back, 6 bases at V and 4 bases at J, with 12 bases in the middle. The CDR3 region is CASRRRDTYGYTF. CDR3 DNA: TGTGCCAGTAGGCGAAGGGACACCTATGGCTACACCTTC.

The genes are TRBV4-2 and TRBJ1-3; TRBD1 might be the D (6 bases). V was clipped by 2 bases and J by 11 bases, with 13 bases between them. CDR1 LGHNA and CDR2 YNFKEQ come from the germline V gene. The CDR3 contains 13 residues. Here the CDR3 reads CASSQLRTAAIYF. CDR3 nucleotide sequence: TGTGCCAGCAGCCAACTCCGGACAGCCGCCATATATTTT.

The rearrangement uses TRBV6-5 and TRBJ2-1, with D possibly being TRBD2 (7 bases). CDR3 length equals 15 residues. CDR1 is MNHEY and CDR2 is SVGAGI in the germline V gene. V shed 11 bases and J shed 5 bases, with 22 bases lying between them. CDR3 sequence reads: CASSSGGLADNEQFF. The DNA for the CDR3 is TGTGCCTCCTCCTCGGGGGGCCTAGCGGACAATGAGCAGTTCTTC.